Shown below are 3 T cell receptor beta chains from a single sample sequenced in a study of blood T cell repertoires in COVID-19. Sequencing used immunoSEQ multiplex PCR; TCRdb keeps in-frame clones, though not all of them. The sample records 170,000 or so clones, approximately 85% being singletons. The specimen was PBMCs or T cells enriched from blood (not recorded which). Receptor source: a man in his forties or fifties who had recovered from COVID-19.

This clone turned up a few times. The V call is TRBV28, the J call TRBJ2-7; TRBD2 might be the D (5 bases). This CDR3 is 15 amino acids long. Trimming took 3 bases from V and 5 from J, leaving 17 bases between them. CDR1 and CDR2 (germline): MDHEN, SYDVKM. CDR3 in amino acids: CASSLADSAQHEQYF. The CDR3 DNA is TGTGCCAGCAGTTTGGCGGACTCCGCCCAACACGAGCAGTACTTC.

The chain couples TRBV7-2 to TRBJ1-3; perhaps TRBD1 as D (6 bases). Trimming took 3 bases from V and 0 from J, leaving 18 bases between them. This CDR3 contains 18 residues. CDR1 and CDR2 from the germline V gene are SGHTA and FQGNSA. The CDR3 region has the DNA TGTGCCAGCAGCTTTGTACCCCTAGGGGGTGGCTCTGGAAACACCATATATTTT. Protein: CASSFVPLGGGSGNTIYF.

The genes are TRBV6-5 and TRBJ2-1; 10 bases line up with TRBD2. The CDR3 has 14 residues. With 6 bases clipped from V and 6 bases from J, the junction kept 5 bases outside the gene matches. CDR1 and CDR2 from the germline V gene are MNHEY and SVGAGI. CDR3 loop: CASRKREGLNEQFF. CDR3 DNA: TGTGCCAGCAGGAAGCGGGAGGGCCTCAATGAGCAGTTCTTC.